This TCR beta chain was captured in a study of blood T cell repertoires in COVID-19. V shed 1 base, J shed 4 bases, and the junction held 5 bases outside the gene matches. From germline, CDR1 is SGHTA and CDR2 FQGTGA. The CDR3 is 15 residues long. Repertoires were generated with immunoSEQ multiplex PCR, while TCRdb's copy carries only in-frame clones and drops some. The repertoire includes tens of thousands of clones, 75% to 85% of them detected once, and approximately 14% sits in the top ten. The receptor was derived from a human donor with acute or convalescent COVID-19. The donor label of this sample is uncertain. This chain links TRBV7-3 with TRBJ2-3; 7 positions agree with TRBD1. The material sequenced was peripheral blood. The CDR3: CASSLNIGGPDTQYF. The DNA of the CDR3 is TGTGCCAGCAGCTTAAACATAGGGGGCCCAGATACGCAGTATTTT.